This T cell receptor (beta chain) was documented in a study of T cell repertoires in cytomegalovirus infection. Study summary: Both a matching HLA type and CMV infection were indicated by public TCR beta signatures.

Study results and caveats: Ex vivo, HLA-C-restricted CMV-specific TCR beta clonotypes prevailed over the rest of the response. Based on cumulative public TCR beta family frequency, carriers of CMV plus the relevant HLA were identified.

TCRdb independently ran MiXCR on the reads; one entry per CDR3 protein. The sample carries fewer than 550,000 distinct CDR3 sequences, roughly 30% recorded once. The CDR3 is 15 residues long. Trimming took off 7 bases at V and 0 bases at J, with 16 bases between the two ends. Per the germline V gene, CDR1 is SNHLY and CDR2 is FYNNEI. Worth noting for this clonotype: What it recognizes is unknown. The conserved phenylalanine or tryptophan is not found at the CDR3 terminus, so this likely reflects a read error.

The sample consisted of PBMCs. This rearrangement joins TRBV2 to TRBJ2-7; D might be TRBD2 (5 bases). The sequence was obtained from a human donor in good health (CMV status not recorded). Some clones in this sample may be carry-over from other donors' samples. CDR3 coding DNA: TGTGCCAGCAAGGAGCGGTTGGTTGGCTCCTACGAGCAGTACTTA. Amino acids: CASKERLVGSYEQYL.